This T cell receptor (beta chain) was retrieved from a study of T cell responses to AZD1222 COVID-19 vaccine. Generated by immunoSEQ multiplex PCR, the TCRdb table keeps only in-frame clones and is missing some. The sample contains tens of thousands of clones, about nine tenths of which appear only once. The CDR3 loop spans 15 amino acids. The germline V gene has CDR1 SGHNT and CDR2 YYREEE (reference sequence). V lost 2 bases and J 6 bases, leaving 14 bases between the germline ends. Sequenced material: peripheral blood, taken 28 days after the second AZD1222 dose. The source of this sequence is an adult who received the AZD1222 COVID-19 vaccine. V gene TRBV5-4 combines with J gene TRBJ2-2; TRBD2 might be the D (7 bases). CDR3 bases: TGTGCCAGCAGCTTCTTTGGGGGGGGCCCCGGGGAGCTGTTTTTT. Translation: CASSFFGGGPGELFF.